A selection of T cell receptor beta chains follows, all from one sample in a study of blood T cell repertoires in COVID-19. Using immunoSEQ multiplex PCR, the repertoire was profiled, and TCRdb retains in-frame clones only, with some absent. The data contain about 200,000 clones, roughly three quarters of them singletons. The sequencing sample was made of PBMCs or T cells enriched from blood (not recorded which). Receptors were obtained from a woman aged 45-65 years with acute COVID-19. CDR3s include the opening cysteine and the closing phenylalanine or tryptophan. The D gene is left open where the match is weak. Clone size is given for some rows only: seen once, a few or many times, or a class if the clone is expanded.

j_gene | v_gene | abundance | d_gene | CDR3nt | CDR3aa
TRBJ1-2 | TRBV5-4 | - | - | TGTGCCAGCAGCTGGAGGGGAATAGAGAACTATGGCTACACCTTC | CASSWRGIENYGYTF
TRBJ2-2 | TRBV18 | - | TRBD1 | TGTGCCAGCTCACCCCCGACAGGGGGTCGGAGCGGGGAGCTGTTTTTT | CASSPPTGGRSGELFF
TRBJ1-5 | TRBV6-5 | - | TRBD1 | TGTGCCAGCAGTCCCAAACCCCGGGGACAGGGAGCCCAGCATTTT | CASSPKPRGQGAQHF
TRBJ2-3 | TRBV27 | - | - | TGTGCCAGCAGTTTACAGGGTGGGGATACGCAGTATTTT | CASSLQGGDTQYF
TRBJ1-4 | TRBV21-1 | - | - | TGTGCCAGCAGCCCTAAGACAGTGGTGAAACTGTTTTTT | CASSPKTVVKLFF
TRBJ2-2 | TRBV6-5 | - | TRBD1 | TGTGCCAGCAGAGCAGGGGGTATCACCGGGGAGCTGTTTTTT | CASRAGGITGELFF
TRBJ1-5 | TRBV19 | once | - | TGTGCCAGTAGTCCCCCGGAGGGGATGGGCAATCAGCCCCAGCATTTT | CASSPPEGMGNQPQHF
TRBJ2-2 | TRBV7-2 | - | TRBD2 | TGTGCCAGCAGCTACCCTCGACTAGCAGGAGGCGGGGAGCTGTTTTTT | CASSYPRLAGGGELFF
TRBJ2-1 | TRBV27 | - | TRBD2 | TGTGCCAGCAGTTTTGTTAGCGGGGGGGCCGGGTCCTACAATGAGCAGTTCTTC | CASSFVSGGAGSYNEQFF
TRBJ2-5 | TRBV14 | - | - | TGTGCCAGCAGCCAAGAATGGGGCAGGGGAAGGACCCAGTACTTC | CASSQEWGRGRTQYF
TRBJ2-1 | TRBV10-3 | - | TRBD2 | TGTGCCATCAGCGGTTTGGCGCGGGGGATCTACAATGAGCAGTTCTTC | CAISGLARGIYNEQFF
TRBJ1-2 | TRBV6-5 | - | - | TGTGCCAGCAGTTTGACAGAGACGAACTATGGCTACACCTTC | CASSLTETNYGYTF
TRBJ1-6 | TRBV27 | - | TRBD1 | TGTGCCAGCAGTTTAAGGGGGCTCTTGGGGTCACCCCTCCACTTT | CASSLRGLLGSPLHF
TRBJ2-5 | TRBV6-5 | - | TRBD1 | TGTGCCAGCAGTTATTGGGCACAGGGGAGCGAGACCCAGTACTTC | CASSYWAQGSETQYF
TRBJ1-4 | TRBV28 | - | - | TGTGCCAGCAGTTTTGGCGGGATAACTAATGAAAAACTGTTTTTT | CASSFGGITNEKLFF
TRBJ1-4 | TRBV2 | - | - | TGTGCCAGCAGCCCACAGCGGCCCTCAACTGTGGGAAAACTGTTTTTT | CASSPQRPSTVGKLFF
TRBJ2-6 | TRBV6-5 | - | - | TGTGCCAGCAGAAACAGGAACTCTGGGGCCAACGTCCTGACTTTC | CASRNRNSGANVLTF
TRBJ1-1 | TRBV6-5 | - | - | TGTGCCAGCAGTTTAAAGGGGGTGGGCACTGAAGCTTTCTTT | CASSLKGVGTEAFF
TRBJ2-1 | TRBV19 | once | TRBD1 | TGTGCCAGTGAACAGGGGACGAGCTCCTACAATGAGCAGTTCTTC | CASEQGTSSYNEQFF
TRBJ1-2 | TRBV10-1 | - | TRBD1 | TGCGCCAGCAGTATCGACAGGGTTGGCTACACCTTC | CASSIDRVGYTF
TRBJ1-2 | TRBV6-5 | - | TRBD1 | TGTGCCAGCAGCCCCCGACAGGGCAACTATGGCTACACCTTC | CASSPRQGNYGYTF
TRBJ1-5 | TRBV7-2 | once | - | TGTGCCAGCAGCTTAGTTCAGACACCTTATAGCAATCAGCCCCAGCATTTT | CASSLVQTPYSNQPQHF
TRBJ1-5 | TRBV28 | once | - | TGTGCCAGCAGTTCCGATACAGGGCGGGGGGTAGGTAGTCAGCCCCAGCATTTT | CASSSDTGRGVGSQPQHF
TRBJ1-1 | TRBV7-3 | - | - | TGTGCCAGCAGCTCGACCCCAGCACTCGGGACTGAAGCTTTCTTT | CASSSTPALGTEAFF
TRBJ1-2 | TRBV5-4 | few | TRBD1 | TGTGCCAGCAGCACACAGGGGGGTCTCTATGGCTACACCTTC | CASSTQGGLYGYTF
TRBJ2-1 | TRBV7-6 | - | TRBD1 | TGTGCCAGCAGCTTAGGTGGGACAGGGATCTACAATGAGCAGTTCTTC | CASSLGGTGIYNEQFF
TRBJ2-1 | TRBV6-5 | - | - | TGTGCCAGCAGTAGTCAGGAAGGGGGTTACAATGAGCAGTTCTTC | CASSSQEGGYNEQFF
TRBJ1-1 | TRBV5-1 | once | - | TGCGCCAGCAGCTTGGCGGCGAGGGACACTGAAGCTTTCTTT | CASSLAARDTEAFF
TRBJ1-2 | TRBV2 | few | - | TGTGCCAGCAGTGTCAGGGGAGACTATGGCTACACCTTC | CASSVRGDYGYTF
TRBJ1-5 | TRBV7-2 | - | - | TGTGCCAGCAGCTTAAGGACTTCGGGCAATCAGCCCCAGCATTTT | CASSLRTSGNQPQHF
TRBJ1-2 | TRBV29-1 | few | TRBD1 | TGCAGCGCCCCGGAGGGGGCGTATGGCTACACCTTC | CSAPEGAYGYTF
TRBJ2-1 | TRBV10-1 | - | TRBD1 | TGCGCCGGGACAACCCGGGACAGAGACTACAATGAGCAGTTCTTC | CAGTTRDRDYNEQFF
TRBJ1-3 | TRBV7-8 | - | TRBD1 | TGTGCCAGCAGCTTACGGGACAGGGGACTCTCTGGAAACACCATATATTTT | CASSLRDRGLSGNTIYF
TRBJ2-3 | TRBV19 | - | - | TGTGCCAGTAGTATGAATGGACACAGCACAGATACGCAGTATTTT | CASSMNGHSTDTQYF
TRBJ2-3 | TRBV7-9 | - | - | TGTGCCAGCAGCTTAGTGGTAGCGACCATCACAGATACGCAGTATTTT | CASSLVVATITDTQYF
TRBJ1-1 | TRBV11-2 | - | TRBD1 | TGTGCCAGCAGCGCCTCAGGGGGTCGTACTGAAGCTTTCTTT | CASSASGGRTEAFF
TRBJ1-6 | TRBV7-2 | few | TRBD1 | TGTGCCAGCAGCTCGGGACAGGTTGCATCCCTCCACTTT | CASSSGQVASLHF
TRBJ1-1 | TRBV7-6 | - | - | TGTGCCAGCAGCTTAAGAGATAACAGCCACACTGAAGCTTTCTTT | CASSLRDNSHTEAFF
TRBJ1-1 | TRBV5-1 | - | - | TGCGCCAGCAGCTACGGACAGACGAACACTGAAGCTTTCTTT | CASSYGQTNTEAFF
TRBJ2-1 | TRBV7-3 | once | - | TGTGCCAGCAGCCCCGACCGAGCGGTCGATGAGCAGTTCTTC | CASSPDRAVDEQFF
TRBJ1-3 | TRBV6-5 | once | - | TGTGCCAGCAGTTACGAGATTGGGAGCTCTGGAAACACCATATATTTT | CASSYEIGSSGNTIYF
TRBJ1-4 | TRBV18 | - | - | TGTGCCAGCTCACCAAGCGGCGGGAATGAAAAACTGTTTTTT | CASSPSGGNEKLFF
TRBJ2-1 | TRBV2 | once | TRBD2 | TGTGCCAGCAGGCCTAGCGGGGTACGGGGGTTCTTC | CASRPSGVRGFF
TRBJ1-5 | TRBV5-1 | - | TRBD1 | TGCGCCAGCAGCTTGACCGGGACAGGGAACAATCAGCCCCAGCATTTT | CASSLTGTGNNQPQHF
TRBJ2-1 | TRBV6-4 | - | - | TGTGCCAGCAGTAACAGGGTTTTCGATGAGCAGTTCTTC | CASSNRVFDEQFF
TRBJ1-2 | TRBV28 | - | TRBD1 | TGTGCCAGCAGTTCCTCCCAACCCGGCGACAGGGTGAGGGGCTATGGCTACACCTTC | CASSSSQPGDRVRGYGYTF
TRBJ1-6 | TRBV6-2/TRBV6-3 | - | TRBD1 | TGTGCCAGCAGTTATTTGCAGGGGGATTCACCCCTCCACTTT | CASSYLQGDSPLHF
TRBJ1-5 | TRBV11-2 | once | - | TGTGCCAGCAGCTTAGACAGGGGCAGGCAGCCCCAGCATTTT | CASSLDRGRQPQHF
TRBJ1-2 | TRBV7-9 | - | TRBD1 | TGTGCCAGCAGCTTAGCCGGACAGGCCTATGGCTACACCTTC | CASSLAGQAYGYTF
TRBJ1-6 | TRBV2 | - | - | TGTGCCAGCGCAGGTGGCTCAGCTTCACCCCTCCACTTT | CASAGGSASPLHF
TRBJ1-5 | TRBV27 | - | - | TGTGCCAGCAGTCAGCAGGGGCCCCGGTCGCCCCAGCATTTT | CASSQQGPRSPQHF